Listed below are T cell receptor beta chains from one sample, sequenced in a study of blood T cell repertoires in COVID-19. Method: immunoSEQ multiplex PCR; TCRdb's copy keeps in-frame clones and lacks some. The table has roughly 700,000 clones, 85% to 90% seen once; the top ten hold over 0.2%. The sequenced sample was peripheral blood. The receptors shown here come from a woman in her late teens or twenties with acute or convalescent COVID-19. CDR3s include the opening cysteine and the closing phenylalanine or tryptophan. A D gene is named only where the DNA matches it firmly. The size of a clone is reported for some rows only, either as once, few or many, or as a class for expanded clones.

TRBD1,TRBJ2-7,TRBV5-1,-,TGCGCCAGCAGCTCCGGGACAGGCTCCTACGAGCAGTACTTC,CASSSGTGSYEQYF
-,TRBJ2-1,TRBV9,once,TGTGCCAGCAGCGACCCCTCGGGACAAAAGTTCTTC,CASSDPSGQKFF
-,TRBJ1-2,TRBV7-2,once,TGTGCCAGCAGACCATTGGGGGGCTATGGCTACACCTTC,CASRPLGGYGYTF
-,TRBJ1-6,TRBV3-1/TRBV3-2,-,TGTGCCAGCAGCCCTCGGGGGGATTGGGATTCACCCCTCCACTTT,CASSPRGDWDSPLHF
-,TRBJ1-3,TRBV14,-,TGTGCCAGCAGCCAAGACAGGGTTTCTGGAAACACCATATATTTT,CASSQDRVSGNTIYF
TRBD2,TRBJ2-3,TRBV9,-,TGTGCCAGCAGCGTAGGACTAGCTGGAGATACGCAGTATTTT,CASSVGLAGDTQYF
-,TRBJ1-2,TRBV19,-,TGTGCCAGTAGTTTCGGTCAGGGCAACTATGGCTACACCTTC,CASSFGQGNYGYTF
-,TRBJ1-1,TRBV27,-,TGTGCCAGCAGTTTATCGACAGGAGTTACTGAAGCTTTCTTT,CASSLSTGVTEAFF
-,TRBJ1-3,TRBV19,-,TGTGCCAGTAGTATAGAAGGTCGGAGATCTGGAAACACCATATATTTT,CASSIEGRRSGNTIYF
TRBD1,TRBJ1-1,TRBV6-2/TRBV6-3,-,TGTGCCAGCAGTTCTCCGGGACAGGGAGGAACTGAAGCTTTCTTT,CASSSPGQGGTEAFF
TRBD1,TRBJ1-1,TRBV19,-,TGCCCCCGGGACAGCCTGAACACTGAAGCTTTCTTT,CPRDSLNTEAFF
-,TRBJ2-1,TRBV9,-,TGTGCCAGCAGCCCACGGACTCACAATGAGCAGTTCTTC,CASSPRTHNEQFF
-,TRBJ2-7,TRBV10-3,-,TGTGCCATCAGTGAGTCCCTACAGACTACCTACGAGCAGTACTTC,CAISESLQTTYEQYF
-,TRBJ1-1,TRBV19,-,TGTGCCAGTAGTATACAGGGTAGTTCTGAAGCTTTCTTT,CASSIQGSSEAFF
-,TRBJ2-7,TRBV4-3,-,TGCGCCAGCAGCCAAGATAATAGCGCTTGGGGCTACGAGCAGTACTTC,CASSQDNSAWGYEQYF
TRBD1,TRBJ2-1,TRBV2,-,TGTGCCAGCAGGCCGGGACAGGGGGCGGGATCAGTTTTATCCTACAATGAGCAGTTCTTC,CASRPGQGAGSVLSYNEQFF
-,TRBJ1-6,TRBV5-6,-,TGTGCCAGCAGCTTGGGCCAGGGTGATTCACCCCTCCACTTT,CASSLGQGDSPLHF
TRBD1,TRBJ1-4,TRBV7-6,-,TGTGCCAGCAGCTCTAGGAGACCGGGACAGATTAATGAAAAACTGTTTTTT,CASSSRRPGQINEKLFF
-,TRBJ1-1,TRBV19,-,TGTGCCAGTAGTATGGTACAGCTGAACACTGAAGCTTTCTTT,CASSMVQLNTEAFF
TRBD2,TRBJ2-7,TRBV5-1,-,TGCGCCAGCAGCCGCCTTGGGACTAGCGGGGGATACGAGCAGTACTTC,CASSRLGTSGGYEQYF
TRBD1,TRBJ1-2,TRBV19,few,TGTGCCAGTAGTATAGATCTTACAGCAGGGACAGGGATCTATGGCTACACCTTC,CASSIDLTAGTGIYGYTF
TRBD2,TRBJ2-1,TRBV6-5,-,TGTGCCAGCAGTTACTCAATAGCGGGGGCATACAATGAGCAGTTCTTC,CASSYSIAGAYNEQFF
TRBD1,TRBJ1-4,TRBV30,-,TGTGCCTGGAGGAGGGTGGGACAGACAGATGAAAAACTGTTTTTT,CAWRRVGQTDEKLFF
-,TRBJ1-6,TRBV3-1/TRBV3-2,-,TGTGCCAGCAGCCAAGGACGGAACGGGAATTCACCCCTCCACTTT,CASSQGRNGNSPLHF
-,TRBJ2-1,TRBV24-1,-,TGTGCCACCAGTTTAGGAGGGGTCCATGAGCAGTTCTTC,CATSLGGVHEQFF
-,TRBJ2-7,TRBV7-2,once,TGTGCCAGCAGCTTCAGGGCCCTCTCCTACGAGCAGTACTTC,CASSFRALSYEQYF
TRBD1,TRBJ1-1,TRBV29-1,-,TGCAGCGTGGACAAGACAGGGAAGGACGCTGAAGCTTTCTTT,CSVDKTGKDAEAFF
-,TRBJ2-2,TRBV7-2,few,TGTGCCAGCAGCTTAGTCTACCAAACCGGGGAGCTGTTTTTT,CASSLVYQTGELFF
TRBD1,TRBJ2-5,TRBV18,-,TGTGCCAGCTCACCACCTATTCGGGACAGGGGCTTAGAGACCCAGTACTTC,CASSPPIRDRGLETQYF
TRBD1,TRBJ1-2,TRBV7-9,-,TGTGCCAGCAGCTCGACAGGGAATAACTATGGCTACACCTTC,CASSSTGNNYGYTF
-,TRBJ1-3,TRBV30,-,TGTGCCTGGAGTATGGGCTACTCTGGAAACACCATATATTTT,CAWSMGYSGNTIYF
-,TRBJ2-3,TRBV7-7,-,TGTGCCAGCAGCTTAGGGGGGCCCGCAGATACGCAGTATTTT,CASSLGGPADTQYF
TRBD1,TRBJ2-1,TRBV2,-,TGTGCCAGCAGTGGTCGGGACAGGGATGATGAGCAGTTCTTC,CASSGRDRDDEQFF
-,TRBJ2-7,TRBV5-1,-,TGCGCCAGCAGCTCAGGCTCCTCCTACGAGCAGTACTTC,CASSSGSSYEQYF
-,TRBJ1-3,TRBV6-5,-,TGTGCCAGCAGCCAAGGCAGGGCTGGAAACACCATATATTTT,CASSQGRAGNTIYF
TRBD1,TRBJ2-7,TRBV7-9,-,TGTGCCAGCAGCCAGACAGGGACAGGGGCCTACGAGCAGTACTTC,CASSQTGTGAYEQYF
-,TRBJ1-2,TRBV7-9,-,TGTGCCAGCAGCTTACAGTCCTATGGCTACACCTTC,CASSLQSYGYTF
-,TRBJ2-4,TRBV2,-,TGTGCCAGCAGTTATGACAACGCCAAAAACATTCAGTACTTC,CASSYDNAKNIQYF
-,TRBJ2-7,TRBV6-5,-,TGTGCCTGTAGTTACATCCCTCTCTCCTACGAGCAGTACTTC,CACSYIPLSYEQYF
-,TRBJ2-7,TRBV9,once,TGTGCCAGCAGCCGCAGTAGCTTCTCAGGGGTTTACGAGCAGTACTTC,CASSRSSFSGVYEQYF
-,TRBJ1-2,TRBV9,once,TGTGCCAGCCCCCCCTGCCTCCACTCAAACTATGGCTACACCTTC,CASPPCLHSNYGYTF
-,TRBJ2-1,TRBV3-1/TRBV3-2,-,TGTGCCAGCAGCCACGAGGGGGACAATGAGCAGTTCTTC,CASSHEGDNEQFF
-,TRBJ2-3,TRBV9,-,TGTGCCAGCAGTTACACAGATACGCAGTATTTT,CASSYTDTQYF
-,TRBJ1-2,TRBV4-1,-,TGCGCCAGCACCTCCGGGGGAATCATAGAGGGCTACACCTTC,CASTSGGIIEGYTF
-,TRBJ1-2,TRBV12-3/TRBV12-4,once,TGTGCCAGCAGTTCCAGGGTTAGCTTGGGCTACACCTTC,CASSSRVSLGYTF
-,TRBJ2-3,TRBV3-1/TRBV3-2,once,TGTGCCAGCGGTCTTAACAGGGTACCAGATACGCAGTATTTT,CASGLNRVPDTQYF
TRBD1,TRBJ1-2,TRBV19,-,TGTGCCAGTAGTTCCCCAGGGGGCGGCTATGGCTACACCTTC,CASSSPGGGYGYTF
-,TRBJ2-1,TRBV7-2,-,TGTGCCAGCAGTTCTGACTTCTCCTACAATGAGCAGTTCTTC,CASSSDFSYNEQFF
TRBD1,TRBJ2-7,TRBV7-9,few,TGTGCCAGCAGCTTAGACAGGACAGGGAAGAAGTCCTACGAGCAGTACTTC,CASSLDRTGKKSYEQYF
-,TRBJ2-7,TRBV5-3,-,TGTGCCAGAAGCTTCATAGACAAGATCTCCTACGAGCAGTACTTC,CARSFIDKISYEQYF
-,TRBJ1-1,TRBV27,-,TGTGCCAGCAGTTTTTTCAAGAACACTGAAGCTTTCTTT,CASSFFKNTEAFF
-,TRBJ2-1,TRBV9,-,TGTGCCAGCAGCTCCCCCTGGGGGGGGCTTGAGCAGTTCTTC,CASSSPWGGLEQFF
TRBD1,TRBJ1-2,TRBV19,-,TGTGCCAGTAGACAAGACAGGGGCTATGGCTACACCTTC,CASRQDRGYGYTF
-,TRBJ1-2,TRBV9,-,TGTGCCAGCAGCGCGTCAGGGGATGGCTACACCTTC,CASSASGDGYTF
TRBD1,TRBJ1-1,TRBV9,-,TGTGCCAGCAGCCCGTCAAAGGACAGGGAGGGACACACTGAAGCTTTCTTT,CASSPSKDREGHTEAFF
-,TRBJ1-2,TRBV21-1,-,TGTGCCAGCAGCACACTCCTCCCGGGACGGGAGTTTCATGGCTACACCTTC,CASSTLLPGREFHGYTF
-,TRBJ1-5,TRBV27,-,TGTGCCAGCAGTTTCAGGGGAGGCAATCAGCCCCAGCATTTT,CASSFRGGNQPQHF